This T cell receptor (beta chain) was found in a study of glioma-infiltrating T cells. CDR1 is LNHDA and CDR2 is SQIVND in the germline V gene (reference sequence). With 0 bases clipped from V and 9 bases from J, the junction kept 9 bases outside the gene matches. The CDR3 contains 16 residues. Amplification of TCR alpha and beta CDR3 regions from RNA used iRepertoire nested multiplex PCR. TCRdb processed the multiplex PCR reads anew with MiXCR; each CDR3 protein has one entry. The sample includes around 43,000 distinct CDR3 sequences, about a fifth of them seen just once. The rearrangement uses TRBV19 and TRBJ2-1, with TRBD2 matching over 9 bases. The sequence derives from a human donor with low-grade glioma or glioblastoma, undergoing nonglioma brain surgery, or in good health (not recorded which). The sequenced material came from glioma tissue, nonneoplastic brain tissue, or PBMCs (not recorded which). CDR3 in DNA: TGTGCCAGTAGTATAGATCCTGGCGGGAGGGGTGGTGAGCAGTTCTTC. Its protein is CASSIDPGGRGGEQFF.